Each of the 15 T cell receptor beta chains below was sequenced from the same sample in a study of T cell repertoires in ileal Crohn's disease. The data were produced by immunoSEQ multiplex PCR, yet TCRdb's version contains in-frame clones alone and is incomplete. The table has 12,000 or so clones, around 83% seen once. Specified time point: neoterminal ileum biopsy at postoperative endoscopy, about 6 months after surgery. Sequencing input: ileal tissue. The receptor source for this set is an adult with Crohn's disease.

The gene calls are TRBV28 and TRBJ1-1; 7 positions match TRBD1. The V gene's germline CDR1 is MDHEN and CDR2 SYDVKM. The V gene end was trimmed by 7 bases and the J gene end by 10 bases; junction bases not matched to a gene: 9. The length of the CDR3 is 12 residues. CDR3 nucleotides: TGTGCCAGCAACAGGGGTTTCTTGCTAGCTTTCTTT. It specifies CASNRGFLLAFF.

This clone came up a few times. The rearrangement links TRBV11-3 to TRBJ1-2; D ambiguous. The CDR3 consists of 13 residues. Germline CDR1 and CDR2: SGHNT and YENEEA. V was pared by 1 base and J by 3 bases, with 6 bases between. The CDR3 loop is CASSLGRDYGYTF. The CDR3 nucleotides are TGTGCCAGCAGCTTAGGACGGGACTATGGCTACACCTTC. The complete variable domain, with remaining parts taken from reference TRBV11-3 and TRBJ1-2, reads EAGVVQSPRYKIIEKKQPVAFWCNPISGHNTLYWYLQNLGQGPELLIRYENEEAVDDSQLPKDRFSAERLKGVDSTLKIQPAELGDSAVYLCASSLGRDYGYTFGSGTRLTVV.

The genes are TRBV9 and TRBJ1-1, with 8 bases lining up with TRBD1. The CDR3 extends over 14 amino acids. J was trimmed by 1 base and V by 4 bases; bases with no gene match: 3. Germline V gives CDR1 SGDLS, CDR2 YYNGEE. CDR3 loop: CASSPGQGNTEAFF. CDR3 nucleotide sequence: TGTGCCAGCAGCCCTGGACAGGGGAACACTGAAGCTTTCTTT.

V is TRBV5-6 and J is TRBJ1-1, with 7 bases identical to TRBD1. This CDR3 contains 15 residues. The V and J ends lost 0 bases and 6 bases, in that order; junction bases with no gene match: 8. Germline V CDR1 and CDR2: SGHDT, YYEEEE. The CDR3 bases are TGTGCCAGCAGCTTGGGTGTGAAAGGGGGCTCTGAAGCTTTCTTT. As protein: CASSLGVKGGSEAFF.

This sequence joins TRBV7-9 and TRBJ2-5; the D gene is possibly TRBD1 (6 bases). Germline V gene lookup returns CDR1 SEHNR and CDR2 FQNEAQ (reference sequence). The CDR3 totals 15 residues. The ends were cut back, 2 bases at V and 4 bases at J, with 14 bases in the middle. The CDR3 nucleotides are TGTGCCAGCAGCTTATTGTCTGGGGGCATAGAGACCCAGTACTTC. It codes for CASSLLSGGIETQYF.

This CDR3 is CAWRVMYNEQFF. CDR3 in DNA: TGTGCCTGGCGGGTTATGTACAATGAGCAGTTCTTC. J is TRBJ2-1 and V is TRBV30; D is unclear. This CDR3 is built from 12 residues. Trimming removed 5 bases at V and 4 bases at J, with 9 bases between. Germline V gives CDR1 GTSNPN, CDR2 SVGIG (reference sequence).

This sequence joins TRBV6-6 and TRBJ1-2; 7 nucleotides align to TRBD1. The V gene's germline CDR1 is MNHNY and CDR2 SVGAGI (reference sequence). V lost 7 bases, J lost 7 bases, and 9 bases stayed unmatched. This CDR3 spans 13 amino acids. This chain's CDR3 is CASTLDRVAGYTF. CDR3 sequence (DNA): TGTGCCAGCACTCTCGACAGGGTGGCTGGCTACACCTTC.

The rearrangement joins TRBV7-2 to TRBJ2-5, with unresolved D. The CDR3 consists of 14 residues. Germline V gene sequence: CDR1 SGHTA, CDR2 FQGNSA. The V and J ends lost 7 bases and 1 base respectively, with 13 bases between them. The CDR3 loop is CASTFSPGQETQYF. For the CDR3, the DNA is TGTGCCAGCACCTTTTCTCCGGGCCAAGAGACCCAGTACTTC.

V usage is TRBV2 and J usage is TRBJ2-2; D is possibly TRBD2 (6 bases). Per the germline V gene, CDR1 is SNHLY and CDR2 is FYNNEI. CDR3 length equals 14 residues. V gave up 7 bases and J gave up 6 bases, with 15 bases separating them. The CDR3 DNA follows: TGTGCCAGCAACCCCCCGGCTAGCGCCGGGGAGCTGTTTTTT. It specifies CASNPPASAGELFF. The full variable domain, its missing parts supplied by reference TRBV2 and TRBJ2-2, is EPEVTQTPSHQVTQMGQEVILRCVPISNHLYFYWYRQILGQKVEFLVSFYNNEISEKSEIFDDQFSVERPDGSNFTLKIRSTKLEDSAMYFCASNPPASAGELFFGEGSRLTVL.

The chain has TRBV5-1 and TRBJ2-7, with 7 bases identical to TRBD1. The CDR3 has 16 residues. Germline V gives CDR1 SGHRS, CDR2 YFSETQ. V dropped 0 bases and J dropped 3; count of bases not matched to a gene: 9. The CDR3 DNA follows: TGCGCCAGCAGCTTGGAGGGGGCCTCTAATTACTACGAGCAGTACTTC. Its protein product is CASSLEGASNYYEQYF.

This chain links TRBV6-4 with TRBJ2-3; 14 bases are shared with TRBD2. V was clipped by 0 bases and J by 1 base; unmatched bases: 0. The CDR3 contains 17 residues. Germline CDR1 MRHNA, CDR2 SNTAGT. The DNA for the CDR3 is TGTGCCAGCAGTGACTCGACTAGCGGGGGGGGCACAGATACGCAGTATTTT. It encodes CASSDSTSGGGTDTQYF.

This clone was seen a handful of times. This sequence joins TRBV10-3 and TRBJ2-3; perhaps TRBD1 as D (5 bases). The V and J ends lost 10 bases and 2 bases respectively, with 13 bases between them. Germline CDR1 is ENHRY and CDR2 is SYGVKD. The length of the CDR3 is 13 residues. CDR3 bases: TGTGCCACGCAGGGCCCTAACACAGATACGCAGTATTTT. Translating it yields CATQGPNTDTQYF.

The V call is TRBV6-1, the J call TRBJ2-3; TRBD2 agrees at 8 bases. The length of the CDR3 is 14 residues. V lost 11 bases and J lost 6; bases outside the gene matches: 13. From germline, CDR1 is MNHNS and CDR2 SASEGT. The CDR3, as DNA: TGTGCCGGCCAGAAAGCGGGAGAGTCCGATACGCAGTATTTT. Translated, it gives CAGQKAGESDTQYF.

The chain employs TRBV19 and TRBJ1-2; the D gene is possibly TRBD1 (6 bases). V lost 2 bases and J 8 bases, leaving 18 bases between the germline ends. Germline V gene data show CDR1 as LNHDA and CDR2 as SQIVND (reference sequence). CDR3 length: 15 residues. The chain's CDR3 is CASSIRRSGAIGYTF. In nucleotides, the CDR3 is TGTGCCAGTAGTATACGGCGGTCAGGGGCTATAGGCTACACCTTC.

The chain joins TRBV6-1 to TRBJ1-1; TRBD1 agrees at 9 bases. This CDR3 contains 14 residues. V shed 6 bases and J 10 bases; nucleotides not matched to a gene: 12. Germline-derived CDR1 and CDR2 are MNHNS and SASEGT. As DNA, the CDR3 is TGTGCCAGCAGCGGGACGGACAGGGGCGTAGGAGCTTTCTTT. It yields the protein CASSGTDRGVGAFF.